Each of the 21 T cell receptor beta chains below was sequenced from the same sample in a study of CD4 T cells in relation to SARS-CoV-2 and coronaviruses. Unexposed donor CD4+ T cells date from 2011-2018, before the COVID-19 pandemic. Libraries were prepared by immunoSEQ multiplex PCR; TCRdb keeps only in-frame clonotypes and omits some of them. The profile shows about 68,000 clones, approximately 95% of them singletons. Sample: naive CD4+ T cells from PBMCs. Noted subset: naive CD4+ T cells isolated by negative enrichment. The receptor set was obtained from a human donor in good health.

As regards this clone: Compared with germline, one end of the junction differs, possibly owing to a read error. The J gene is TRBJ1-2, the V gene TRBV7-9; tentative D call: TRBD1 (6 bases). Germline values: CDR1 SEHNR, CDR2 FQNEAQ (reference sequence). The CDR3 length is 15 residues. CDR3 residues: CASTTWGAKNSGYTF. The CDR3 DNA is TGTGCCAGCACCACTTGGGGGGCGAAAAACTCTGGCTACACCTTC.

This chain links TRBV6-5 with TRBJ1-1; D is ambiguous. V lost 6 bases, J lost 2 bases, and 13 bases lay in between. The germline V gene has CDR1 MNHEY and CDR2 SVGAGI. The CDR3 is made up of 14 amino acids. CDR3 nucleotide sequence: TGTGCCAGCAGCCGAGGCCCCACCAACACTGAAGCTTTCTTT. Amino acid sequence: CASSRGPTNTEAFF.

The CDR3 nucleotides read TGTGCCAGCAGTTACTCTCTAGCGGGGCAAGAGACCCAGTACTTC. Its translation is CASSYSLAGQETQYF. The chain links TRBV6-5 to TRBJ2-5, with 9 bases lining up with TRBD2. The CDR3 runs 15 residues. From germline, CDR1 is MNHEY and CDR2 SVGAGI. Trimming at V came to 0 bases and at J to 2 bases, leaving 1 base not matched to a gene.

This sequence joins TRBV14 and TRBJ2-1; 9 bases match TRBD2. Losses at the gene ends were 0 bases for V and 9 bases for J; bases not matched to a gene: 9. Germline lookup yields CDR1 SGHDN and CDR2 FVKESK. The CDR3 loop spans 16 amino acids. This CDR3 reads CASSQEWGLAVGEQFF. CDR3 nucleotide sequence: TGTGCCAGCAGCCAAGAGTGGGGACTAGCTGTTGGTGAGCAGTTCTTC.

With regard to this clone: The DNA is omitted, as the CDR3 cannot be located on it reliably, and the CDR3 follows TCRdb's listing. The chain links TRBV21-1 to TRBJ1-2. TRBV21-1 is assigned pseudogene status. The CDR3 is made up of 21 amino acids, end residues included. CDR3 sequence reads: CASEEVAIGTRQLPGRYGYTF.

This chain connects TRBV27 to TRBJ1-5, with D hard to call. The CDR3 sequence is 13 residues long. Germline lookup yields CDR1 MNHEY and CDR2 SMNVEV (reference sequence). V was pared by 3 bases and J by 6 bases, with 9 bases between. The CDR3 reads CASSLHTSQPQHF. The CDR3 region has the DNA TGTGCCAGCAGTTTGCACACCAGTCAGCCCCAGCATTTT.

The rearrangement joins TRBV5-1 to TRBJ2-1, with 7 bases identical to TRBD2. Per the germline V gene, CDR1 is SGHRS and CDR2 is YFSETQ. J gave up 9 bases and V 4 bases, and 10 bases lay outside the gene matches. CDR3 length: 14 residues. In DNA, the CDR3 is TGCGCCAGCAGCCTCCCACTAGCGAACGGTGAGCAGTTCTTC. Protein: CASSLPLANGEQFF.

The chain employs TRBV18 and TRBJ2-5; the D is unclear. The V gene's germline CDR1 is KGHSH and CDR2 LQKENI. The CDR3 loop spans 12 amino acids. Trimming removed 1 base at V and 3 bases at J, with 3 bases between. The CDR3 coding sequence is TGTGCCAGCTCACCACTAAAAGAGACCCAGTACTTC. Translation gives CASSPLKETQYF.

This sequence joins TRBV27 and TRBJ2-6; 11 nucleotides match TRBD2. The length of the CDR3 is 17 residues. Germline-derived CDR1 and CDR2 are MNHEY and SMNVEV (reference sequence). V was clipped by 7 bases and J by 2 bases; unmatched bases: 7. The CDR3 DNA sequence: TGTGCCAGCACCTCACTAGCGGGAGCAGCTGGGGCCAACGTCCTGACTTTC. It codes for CASTSLAGAAGANVLTF.

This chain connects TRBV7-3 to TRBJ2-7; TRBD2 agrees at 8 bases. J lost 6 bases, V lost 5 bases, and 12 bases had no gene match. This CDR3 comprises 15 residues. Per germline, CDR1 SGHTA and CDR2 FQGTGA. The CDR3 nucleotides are TGTGCCAGCAGCCCCTCCGCGGGAGGAGTGCTCGAGCAGTACTTC. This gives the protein CASSPSAGGVLEQYF.

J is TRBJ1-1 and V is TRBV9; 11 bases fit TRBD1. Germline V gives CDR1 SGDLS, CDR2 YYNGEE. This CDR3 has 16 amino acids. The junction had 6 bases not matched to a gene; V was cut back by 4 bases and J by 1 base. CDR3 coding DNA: TGTGCCAGCAGCCTTGGACAGGGGGCAGGGAACACTGAAGCTTTCTTT. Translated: CASSLGQGAGNTEAFF. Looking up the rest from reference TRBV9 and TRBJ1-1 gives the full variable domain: DSGVTQTPKHLITATGQRVTLRCSPRSGDLSVYWYQQSLDQGLQFLIQYYNGEERAKGNILERFSAQQFPDLHSELNLSSLELGDSALYFCASSLGQGAGNTEAFFGQGTRLTVV.

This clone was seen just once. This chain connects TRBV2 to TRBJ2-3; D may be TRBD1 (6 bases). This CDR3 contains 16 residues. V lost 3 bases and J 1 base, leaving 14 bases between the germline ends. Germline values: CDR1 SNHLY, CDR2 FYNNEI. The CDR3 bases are TGTGCCAGCAGTGAGACGTCGAAGGGGGGCACAGATACGCAGTATTTT. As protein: CASSETSKGGTDTQYF.

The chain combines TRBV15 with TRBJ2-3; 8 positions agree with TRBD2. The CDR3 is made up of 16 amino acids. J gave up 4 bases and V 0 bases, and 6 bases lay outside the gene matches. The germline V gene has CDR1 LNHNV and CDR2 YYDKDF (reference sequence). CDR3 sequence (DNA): TGTGCCACCAGCAGAGATCAGGGGACTAGGGCAGATACGCAGTATTTT. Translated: CATSRDQGTRADTQYF.

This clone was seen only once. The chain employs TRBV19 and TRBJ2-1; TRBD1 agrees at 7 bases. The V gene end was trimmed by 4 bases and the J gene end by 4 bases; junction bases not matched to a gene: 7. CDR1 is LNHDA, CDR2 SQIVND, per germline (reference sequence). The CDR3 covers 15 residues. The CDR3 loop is CASSTTGDGYNEQFF. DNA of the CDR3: TGTGCCAGTAGTACTACAGGGGACGGATACAATGAGCAGTTCTTC.

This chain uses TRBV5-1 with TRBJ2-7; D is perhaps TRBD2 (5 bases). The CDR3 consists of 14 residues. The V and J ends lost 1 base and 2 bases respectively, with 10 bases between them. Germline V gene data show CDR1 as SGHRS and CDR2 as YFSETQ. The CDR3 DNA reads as TGCGCCAGCAGCTTGTTCAGCGGAACCTACGAGCAGTACTTC. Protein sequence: CASSLFSGTYEQYF.

CDR3 region: CASSQDSLSYGYTF. In nucleotides, the CDR3 is TGCGCCAGCAGCCAGGACAGCCTCTCCTATGGCTACACCTTC. The genes are TRBV4-3 and TRBJ1-2; possible D gene TRBD1, 6 bases. Germline V gene sequence: CDR1 LGHNA, CDR2 YSLEER. The CDR3 loop spans 14 amino acids. V lost 3 bases and J lost 4, with 12 bases in between.

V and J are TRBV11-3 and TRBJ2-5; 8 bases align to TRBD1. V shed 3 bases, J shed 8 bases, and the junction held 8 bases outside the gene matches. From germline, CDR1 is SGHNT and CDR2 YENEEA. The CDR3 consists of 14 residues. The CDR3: CASSLGQAPGTQYF. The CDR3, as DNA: TGTGCCAGCAGCTTGGGACAGGCCCCCGGCACCCAGTACTTC. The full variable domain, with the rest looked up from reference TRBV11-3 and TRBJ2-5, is EAGVVQSPRYKIIEKKQPVAFWCNPISGHNTLYWYLQNLGQGPELLIRYENEEAVDDSQLPKDRFSAERLKGVDSTLKIQPAELGDSAVYLCASSLGQAPGTQYFGPGTRLLVL.

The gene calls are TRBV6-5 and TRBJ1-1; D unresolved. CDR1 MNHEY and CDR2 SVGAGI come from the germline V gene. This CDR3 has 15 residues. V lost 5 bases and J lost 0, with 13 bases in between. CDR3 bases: TGTGCCAGCAGTCCCCTTCCACAAATGAACACTGAAGCTTTCTTT. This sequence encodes CASSPLPQMNTEAFF.

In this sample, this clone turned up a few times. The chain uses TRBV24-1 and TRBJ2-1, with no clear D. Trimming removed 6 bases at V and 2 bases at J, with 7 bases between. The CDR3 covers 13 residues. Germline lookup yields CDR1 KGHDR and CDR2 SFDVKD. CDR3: CATSPGTYNEQFF. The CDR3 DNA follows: TGTGCCACCAGTCCAGGTACCTACAATGAGCAGTTCTTC.

The CDR3 region is CASSSVVTTTNEKLFF. Written as DNA, the CDR3 is TGTGCCAGCAGCTCGGTGGTGACAACAACTAATGAAAAACTGTTTTTT. The chain carries TRBV5-6 and TRBJ1-4; D is ambiguous. The V and J ends lost 3 bases and 0 bases respectively, with 12 bases between them. The CDR3 is 16 amino acids. Germline CDR1 is SGHDT and CDR2 is YYEEEE.

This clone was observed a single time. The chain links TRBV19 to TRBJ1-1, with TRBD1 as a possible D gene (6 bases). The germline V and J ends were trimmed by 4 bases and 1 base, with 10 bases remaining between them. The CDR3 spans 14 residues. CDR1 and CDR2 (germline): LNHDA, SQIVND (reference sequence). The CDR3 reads CASSTQQGNTEAFF. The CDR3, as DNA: TGTGCCAGTAGTACGCAACAGGGGAACACTGAAGCTTTCTTT.